The TCR beta chain under discussion was sequenced for a study of cytomegalovirus exposure and HLA in healthy donors. Study-wide results and limits: Through in vitro validation, three CMV-associated chains were shown to be specific for CMV antigens. Whilst most TCR sequences proved rare, a subset of public TCRs occurred across many donors. The authors listed around 150 TCR beta chains as cytomegalovirus-associated.

This CDR3 region has 14 residues. The V gene end was trimmed by 3 bases and the J gene end by 3 bases; junction bases not matched to a gene: 3. Germline loops: CDR1 SGDLS, CDR2 YYNGEE. This PCR relied on a set of 60 Vbeta primers and 13 Jbeta primers. Libraries were prepared by immunoSEQ multiplex PCR; TCRdb keeps only in-frame clonotypes and omits some of them. The table records more than 110,000 clones, 80% of them present only once. On this clone: Its antigen is undetermined.

The chain carries TRBV9 and TRBJ1-1; TRBD1 aligns across 9 bases. The specimen was PBMCs. The TCR was taken from a man aged 50 or older in good health and CMV-seronegative. CDR3 amino acids: CASSARDRDTEAFF. Written as DNA, the CDR3 is TGTGCCAGCAGCGCAAGGGACAGGGACACTGAAGCTTTCTTT.